This section outlines one T cell receptor (beta chain) sequence together with its context. The sample originates from a study of blood T cell repertoires in COVID-19. Study at large: Specimens from acute and convalescent COVID-19 originated in the United States, Italy and Spain. Sources were T cells, B-cell-depleted T cells, or PBMCs; the material itself was cDNA or gDNA.

Methods used by the authors: Estimated nucleated cell counts came from reference gene primer amplification. The data were produced by immunoSEQ multiplex PCR, yet TCRdb's version contains in-frame clones alone and is incomplete. That table supplies the V and J calls and clone size; D and trimming were determined from the DNA. The sample includes 83,000 or so clones, 70% to 90% of them seen just once. This CDR3 has 16 amino acids. V lost 5 bases, J lost 0 bases, and 6 bases stayed unmatched. Germline-derived CDR1 and CDR2 are SGHTA and FQGTGA. The sequenced sample consisted of peripheral blood. The TCR sequence derives from a man older than 75 with active or convalescent COVID-19. This rearrangement joins TRBV7-3 to TRBJ2-2; TRBD1 matches at 7 bases. The chain's CDR3 is CASSPQGQSNTGELFF. CDR3 DNA sequence: TGTGCCAGCAGCCCCCAGGGACAGTCGAACACCGGGGAGCTGTTTTTT.